Following are 20 T cell receptor beta chains from one sample sequenced in a study of vaccination effects on CD4 cells after COVID-19 (dated by TCRdb to between 2021 and 2022). The library was made by the immunoSEQ multiplex PCR assay. TCRdb took over this immuneACCESS table, retaining in-frame rearrangements with V and J assigned. Such tables are incomplete; in checked studies, under half of the missing clones stem from an unresolved V gene, and the remainder is unexplained. Across this sample there are 35,000 to 45,000 clones, with over 65% seen only once. Approximately 3.8% of the sample is in the top ten clones. These TCRs' antigens remain unknown. After less than 13 days of culture, CD4+ T cells were isolated with the EasySep CD4+ T cell isolation kit. Convalescent patients had PCR-confirmed SARS-CoV-2 infection between March and December 2020, before Alpha, Beta and Delta variants emerged in the United States. Each participant received two doses of an mRNA SARS-CoV-2 vaccine, either BNT162b2 or mRNA-1273.

The sequences come from CD4+ T cells from PBMCs cultured without peptide, collected after COVID-19 vaccination. Receptor source: a human donor who had a prior SARS-CoV-2 infection.

The CDR3: CASSRSGGDSPLHF. The CDR3, as DNA: TGTGCCAGCTCACGATCAGGGGGGGATTCACCCCTCCACTTT. The chain uses TRBV18 and TRBJ1-6; TRBD1 agrees at 7 bases. Germline V lookup: CDR1 KGHSH, CDR2 LQKENI. J gave up 8 bases and V 4 bases, and 5 bases lay outside the gene matches. The CDR3 is made up of 14 amino acids.

The genes are TRBV2 and TRBJ1-5; no definite D call. Germline assignment: CDR1 SNHLY and CDR2 FYNNEI. The ends were cut back, 8 bases at V and 4 bases at J, with 9 bases in the middle. The CDR3 sequence is 12 residues long. The CDR3, as DNA: TGTGCCAGCGGGTCCGGGAATCAGCCCCAGCATTTT. Translating it yields CASGSGNQPQHF.

The rearrangement links TRBV19 to TRBJ1-5; unclear D gene. The V end lost 6 bases, the J end lost 2 bases, and 8 bases lay between the germline ends. The CDR3 runs to 13 residues. Germline V gene sequence: CDR1 LNHDA, CDR2 SQIVND (reference sequence). Written as DNA, the CDR3 is TGTGCCAGTAGAACACAGCGCAATCAGCCCCAGCATTTT. Translation gives CASRTQRNQPQHF.

By proportion, this clone is medium-sized. V and J are TRBV27 and TRBJ2-1; D is ambiguous. V was clipped by 5 bases and J by 12 bases, with 11 bases between them. The CDR3 sequence is 11 residues long. CDR1 MNHEY and CDR2 SMNVEV come from the germline V gene (reference sequence). CDR3 DNA sequence: TGTGCCAGCAGTGATAATGAGTGGCAGTTCTTC. Protein product: CASSDNEWQFF.

This chain joins TRBV5-4 and TRBJ2-7; D may correspond to TRBD1 or TRBD2 (5 bases each). The V end lost 4 bases, the J end lost 1 base, and 12 bases lay between the germline ends. Germline V lookup: CDR1 SGHNT, CDR2 YYREEE (reference sequence). The CDR3 contains 14 residues. The CDR3 nucleotides read TGTGCCAGCAGCCGACCGGGACGGTCCTACGAGCAGTACTTC. It yields the protein CASSRPGRSYEQYF.

This clone was observed a few times. This chain uses TRBV6-6 with TRBJ1-1; no reliable D call. With 3 bases removed from V and 6 bases from J, the gap between germline ends came to 8 bases. The germline V gene has CDR1 MNHNY and CDR2 SVGAGI (reference sequence). CDR3 length equals 12 residues. The CDR3 region is CASSYRFAEAFF. The DNA of the CDR3 is TGTGCCAGCAGTTATAGATTCGCTGAAGCTTTCTTT.

The V gene is TRBV11-1, the J gene TRBJ2-2; the match to TRBD2 covers 10 bases. This CDR3 is 16 amino acids long. J gave up 2 bases and V 3 bases, and 3 bases lay outside the gene matches. CDR1 is SGHAT and CDR2 is FQDESV in the germline V gene (reference sequence). CDR3 sequence: CASSFLAGGNTGELFF. The CDR3 DNA reads as TGTGCCAGCAGCTTCTTAGCGGGGGGCAACACCGGGGAGCTGTTTTTT.

The CDR3 loop reads CASSLTGGSDTQYF. The CDR3 nucleotides read TGTGCCAGTAGCCTTACAGGGGGCTCAGATACGCAGTATTTT. The V and J genes are TRBV19 and TRBJ2-3; TRBD1 matches at 9 bases. V gave up 6 bases and J gave up 4 bases; unmatched junction bases: 5. CDR3 length: 14 amino acids. Per germline, CDR1 LNHDA and CDR2 SQIVND (reference sequence).

This clone has only one observation. The chain recombines TRBV18 with TRBJ2-1; 9 bases align to TRBD2. Looked up from germline, CDR1 is KGHSH and CDR2 is LQKENI. V was pared by 6 bases and J by 3 bases, with 6 bases of the junction left unmatched. This CDR3 contains 15 residues. The CDR3 sequence: CASSPGLADYNEQFF. The CDR3 DNA sequence: TGTGCCAGCTCGCCGGGACTAGCAGACTACAATGAGCAGTTCTTC.

V and J are TRBV7-9 and TRBJ1-5; the match to TRBD1 covers 7 bases. The germline gives CDR1 SEHNR, CDR2 FQNEAQ (reference sequence). The CDR3 has 15 residues. Trimming at V came to 1 base and at J to 4 bases, leaving 4 bases not matched to a gene. The CDR3 loop reads CASSLEGQRNQPQHF. The CDR3 nucleotides read TGTGCCAGCAGCTTAGAGGGACAGAGGAATCAGCCCCAGCATTTT.

V usage is TRBV12-2 and J usage is TRBJ2-6; the table's D call, TRBD1, was not checked against the DNA. TRBV12-2 has pseudogene status. The CDR3 length is 18 residues. CDR3 DNA sequence: TGTGCAAGTCGGGATCCAGGGGACCGGGATTCTGGGGCCAACGTCCTGACTTTC. Protein: CASRDPGDRDSGANVLTF.

The V and J genes are TRBV15 and TRBJ1-2; unclear D gene. The CDR3 runs 15 residues. Trimming removed 1 base from V and 1 base from J, with 10 bases in between. Per germline, CDR1 LNHNV and CDR2 YYDKDF (reference sequence). Written as DNA, the CDR3 is TGTGCCACCAGCAGAGTTAACTACGGTAACTATGGCTACACCTTC. Its protein is CATSRVNYGNYGYTF. Combining the CDR3 with reference TRBV15 and TRBJ1-2 gives the whole variable domain DAMVIQNPRYQVTQFGKPVTLSCSQTLNHNVMYWYQQKSSQAPKLLFHYYDKDFNNEADTPDNFQSRRPNTSFCFLDIRSPGLGDTAMYLCATSRVNYGNYGYTFGSGTRLTVV.

CDR3 protein: CASGRAPGNYGYTF. The CDR3 DNA reads TGTGCCAGCGGCCGGGCCCCTGGGAACTATGGCTACACCTTC. The chain recombines TRBV7-9 with TRBJ1-2; D gene uncertain. Germline V gene lookup returns CDR1 SEHNR and CDR2 FQNEAQ (reference sequence). The CDR3 has 14 amino acids. Trimming removed 8 bases from V and 2 bases from J, with 15 bases in between.

The V gene is TRBV5-1, the J gene TRBJ2-7; D unresolved. The CDR3 consists of 14 residues. CDR1 is SGHRS and CDR2 is YFSETQ in the germline V gene. The germline V and J ends were trimmed by 2 bases and 3 bases, with 12 bases remaining between them. CDR3 nucleotide sequence: TGCGCCAGCAGCTTCCATGCAGGAGACTACGAGCAGTACTTC. Translated: CASSFHAGDYEQYF. Looking up the rest from reference TRBV5-1 and TRBJ2-7 gives the full variable domain: KAGVTQTPRYLIKTRGQQVTLSCSPISGHRSVSWYQQTPGQGLQFLFEYFSETQRNKGNFPGRFSGRQFSNSRSEMNVSTLELGDSALYLCASSFHAGDYEQYFGPGTRLTVT.

The chain combines TRBV5-4 with TRBJ2-5, with TRBD2 matching over 12 bases. After removal of 2 bases from V and 4 bases from J, the junction contained 6 bases not matched to a gene. The CDR3 length is 16 residues. Germline CDR1 SGHNT, CDR2 YYREEE (reference sequence). The CDR3 DNA is TGTGCCAGCAGCTTTCTAGCGGGGGGGCGTGTAGAGACCCAGTACTTC. The encoded protein is CASSFLAGGRVETQYF.

The rearrangement uses TRBV7-3 and TRBJ2-7, with 8 bases matching TRBD1. There are 14 residues in the CDR3. The germline gives CDR1 SGHTA, CDR2 FQGTGA. Trimming at V came to 5 bases and at J to 4 bases, leaving 7 bases not matched to a gene. The CDR3 reads CASSPGQGRYEQYF. The CDR3 nucleotides are TGTGCCAGCAGCCCAGGACAGGGAAGGTACGAGCAGTACTTC.

The rearrangement joins TRBV6-6 to TRBJ2-7; possible D gene TRBD2, 5 bases. V gave up 2 bases and J gave up 1 base, with 12 bases separating them. The CDR3 runs to 15 residues. Germline V lookup: CDR1 MNHNY, CDR2 SVGAGI (reference sequence). This chain's CDR3 is CASSYGGQRSYEQYF. The CDR3 DNA is TGTGCCAGCAGTTACGGCGGGCAGAGGTCCTACGAGCAGTACTTC.

The V and J genes are TRBV7-3 and TRBJ2-3; 10 bases line up with TRBD1. CDR1 and CDR2 (germline): SGHTA, FQGTGA. This CDR3 contains 14 residues. The J segment lost 8 bases and the V segment lost 6 bases, leaving 8 bases of the junction unmatched. The CDR3 DNA sequence: TGTGCCAGCAGAGGGACAGGGGAATGGAGTACGCAGTATTTT. It encodes CASRGTGEWSTQYF.

This clone was seen a few times. This chain links TRBV7-2 with TRBJ2-3; tentatively, D is TRBD2 (5 bases). V lost 6 bases and J lost 3, with 16 bases in between. Germline assignment: CDR1 SGHTA and CDR2 FQGNSA. The CDR3 is made up of 15 amino acids. The CDR3 reads CASRLGIAGTDTQYF. The CDR3 DNA sequence: TGTGCCAGCAGGCTCGGGATAGCCGGGACAGATACGCAGTATTTT.

CDR3 sequence (DNA): TGTGCCAGCAGTTTATACCCACGGGAGAACACTGAAGCTTTCTTT. Translating it yields CASSLYPRENTEAFF. V is TRBV27 and J is TRBJ1-1; D unresolved. Germline V gene sequence: CDR1 MNHEY, CDR2 SMNVEV (reference sequence). The length of the CDR3 is 15 residues. With 1 base removed from V and 1 base from J, the gap between germline ends came to 10 bases.